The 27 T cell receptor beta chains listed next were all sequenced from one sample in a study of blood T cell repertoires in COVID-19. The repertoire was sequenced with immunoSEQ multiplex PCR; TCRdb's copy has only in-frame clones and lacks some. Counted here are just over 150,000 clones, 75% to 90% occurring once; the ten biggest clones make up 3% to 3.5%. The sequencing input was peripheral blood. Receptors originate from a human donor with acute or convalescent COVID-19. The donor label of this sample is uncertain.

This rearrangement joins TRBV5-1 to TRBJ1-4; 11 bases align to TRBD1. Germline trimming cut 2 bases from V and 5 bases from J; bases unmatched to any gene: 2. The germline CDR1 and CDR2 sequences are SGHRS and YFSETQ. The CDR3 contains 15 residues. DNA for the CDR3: TGCGCCAGCAGCTTACGGACAGGGGGCAATGAAAAACTGTTTTTT. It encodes CASSLRTGGNEKLFF. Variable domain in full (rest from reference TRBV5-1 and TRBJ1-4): KAGVTQTPRYLIKTRGQQVTLSCSPISGHRSVSWYQQTPGQGLQFLFEYFSETQRNKGNFPGRFSGRQFSNSRSEMNVSTLELGDSALYLCASSLRTGGNEKLFFGSGTQLSVL.

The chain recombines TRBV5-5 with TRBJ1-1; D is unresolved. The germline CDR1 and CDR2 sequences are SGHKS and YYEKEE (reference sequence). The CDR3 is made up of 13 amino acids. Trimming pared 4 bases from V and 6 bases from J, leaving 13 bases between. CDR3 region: CASSRGPGAEAFF. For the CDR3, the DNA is TGTGCCAGCAGCCGAGGTCCCGGGGCTGAAGCTTTCTTT.

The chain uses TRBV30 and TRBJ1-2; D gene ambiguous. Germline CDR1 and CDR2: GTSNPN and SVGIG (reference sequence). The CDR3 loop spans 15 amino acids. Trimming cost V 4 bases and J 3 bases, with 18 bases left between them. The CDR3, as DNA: TGTGCCTGGATCGGGGTTAGATATTTGGACTATGGCTACACCTTC. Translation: CAWIGVRYLDYGYTF. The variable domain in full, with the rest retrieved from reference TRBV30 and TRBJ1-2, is SQTIHQWPATLVQPVGSPLSLECTVEGTSNPNLYWYRQAAGRGLQLLFYSVGIGQISSEVPQNLSASRPQDRQFILSSKKLLLSDSGFYLCAWIGVRYLDYGYTFGSGTRLTVV.

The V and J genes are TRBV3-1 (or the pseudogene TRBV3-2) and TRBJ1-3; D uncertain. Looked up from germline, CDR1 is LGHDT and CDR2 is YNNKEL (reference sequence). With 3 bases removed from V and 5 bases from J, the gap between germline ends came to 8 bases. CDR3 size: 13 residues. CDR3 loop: CASSHNRRNTIYF. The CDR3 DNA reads TGTGCCAGCAGCCATAACAGACGAAACACCATATATTTT.

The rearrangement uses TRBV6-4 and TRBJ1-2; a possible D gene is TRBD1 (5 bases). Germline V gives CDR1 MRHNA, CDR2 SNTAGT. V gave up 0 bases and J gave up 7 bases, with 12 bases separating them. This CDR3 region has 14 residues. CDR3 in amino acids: CASSDSLGVGGYTF. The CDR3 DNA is TGTGCCAGCAGTGACTCTCTAGGGGTTGGTGGCTACACCTTC.

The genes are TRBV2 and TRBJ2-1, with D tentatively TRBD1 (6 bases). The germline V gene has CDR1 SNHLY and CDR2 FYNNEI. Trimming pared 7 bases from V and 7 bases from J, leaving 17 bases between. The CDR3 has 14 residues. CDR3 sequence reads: CASTDRRNGNEQFF. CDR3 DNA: TGTGCCAGCACTGACAGGAGGAATGGGAATGAGCAGTTCTTC.

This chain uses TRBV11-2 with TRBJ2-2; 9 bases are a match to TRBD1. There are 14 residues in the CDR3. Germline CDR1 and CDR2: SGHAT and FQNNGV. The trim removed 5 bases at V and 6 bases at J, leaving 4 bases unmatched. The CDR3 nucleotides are TGTGCCAGCAGCGTAAGACAGGGGGCCGGGGAGCTGTTTTTT. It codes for CASSVRQGAGELFF.

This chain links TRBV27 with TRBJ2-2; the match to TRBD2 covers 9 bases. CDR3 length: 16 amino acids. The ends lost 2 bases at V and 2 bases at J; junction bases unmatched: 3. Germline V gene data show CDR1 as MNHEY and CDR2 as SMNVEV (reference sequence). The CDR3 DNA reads TGTGCCAGCAGTTTACGAGCGGGGGGAAACACCGGGGAGCTGTTTTTT. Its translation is CASSLRAGGNTGELFF.

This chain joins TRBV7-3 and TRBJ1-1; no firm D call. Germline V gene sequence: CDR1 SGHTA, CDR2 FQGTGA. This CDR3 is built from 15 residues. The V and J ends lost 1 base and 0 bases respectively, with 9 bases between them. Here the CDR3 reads CASSLRKLMNTEAFF. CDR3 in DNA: TGTGCCAGCAGCTTAAGGAAACTAATGAACACTGAAGCTTTCTTT.

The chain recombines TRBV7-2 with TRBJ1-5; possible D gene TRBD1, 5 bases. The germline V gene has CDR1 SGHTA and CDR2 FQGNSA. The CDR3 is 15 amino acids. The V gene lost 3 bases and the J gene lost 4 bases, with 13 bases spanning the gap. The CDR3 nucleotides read TGTGCCAGCAGCTTGGGACCGCGGGGTAATCAGCCCCAGCATTTT. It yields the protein CASSLGPRGNQPQHF.

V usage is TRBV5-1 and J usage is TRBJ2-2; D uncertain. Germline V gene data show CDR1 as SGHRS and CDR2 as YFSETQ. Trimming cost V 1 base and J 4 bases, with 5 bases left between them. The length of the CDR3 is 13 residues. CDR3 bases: TGCGCCAGCAGCTTGTTGGCCACCGGGGAGCTGTTTTTT. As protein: CASSLLATGELFF.

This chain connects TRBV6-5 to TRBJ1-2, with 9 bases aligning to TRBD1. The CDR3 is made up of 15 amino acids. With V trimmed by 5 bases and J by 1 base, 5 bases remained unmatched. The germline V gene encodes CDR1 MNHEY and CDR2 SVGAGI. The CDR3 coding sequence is TGTGCCAGCAGTACCTACAGGGGGCATAACTATGGCTACACCTTC. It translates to CASSTYRGHNYGYTF.

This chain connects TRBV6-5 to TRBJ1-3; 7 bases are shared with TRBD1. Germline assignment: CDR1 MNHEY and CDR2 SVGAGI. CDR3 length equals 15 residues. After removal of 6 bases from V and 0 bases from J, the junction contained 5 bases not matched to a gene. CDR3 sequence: CASSTQGSSGNTIYF. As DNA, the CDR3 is TGTGCCAGCAGCACACAGGGGAGCTCTGGAAACACCATATATTTT.

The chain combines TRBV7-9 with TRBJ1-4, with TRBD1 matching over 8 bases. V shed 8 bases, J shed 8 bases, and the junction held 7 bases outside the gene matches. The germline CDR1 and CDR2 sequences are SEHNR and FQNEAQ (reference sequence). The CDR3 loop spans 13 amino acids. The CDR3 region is CASGWGQAEKLFF. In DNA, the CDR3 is TGTGCCAGCGGTTGGGGACAGGCGGAAAAACTGTTTTTT.

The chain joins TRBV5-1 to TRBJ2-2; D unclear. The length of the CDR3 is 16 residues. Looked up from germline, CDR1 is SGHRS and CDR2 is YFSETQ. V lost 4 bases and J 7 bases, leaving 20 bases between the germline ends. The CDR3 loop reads CASSQRGPTFGGELFF. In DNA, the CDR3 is TGCGCCAGCAGCCAGCGAGGCCCGACTTTCGGCGGGGAGCTGTTTTTT.

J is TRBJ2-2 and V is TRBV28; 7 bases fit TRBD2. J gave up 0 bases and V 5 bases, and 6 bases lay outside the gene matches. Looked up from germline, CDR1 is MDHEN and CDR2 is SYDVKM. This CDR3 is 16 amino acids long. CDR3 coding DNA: TGTGCCAGCAGTCCGGGGACTACTTCGAACACCGGGGAGCTGTTTTTT. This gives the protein CASSPGTTSNTGELFF.

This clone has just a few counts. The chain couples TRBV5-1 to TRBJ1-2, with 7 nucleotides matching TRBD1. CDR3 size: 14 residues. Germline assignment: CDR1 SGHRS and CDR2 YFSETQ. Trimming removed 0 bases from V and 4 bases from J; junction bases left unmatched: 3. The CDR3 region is CASSLEDRIYGYTF. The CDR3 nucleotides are TGCGCCAGCAGCTTGGAGGACAGGATCTATGGCTACACCTTC.

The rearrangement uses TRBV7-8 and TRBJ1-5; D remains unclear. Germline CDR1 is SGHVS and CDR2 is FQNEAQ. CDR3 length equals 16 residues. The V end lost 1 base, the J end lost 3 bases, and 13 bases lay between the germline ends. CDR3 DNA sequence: TGTGCCAGCAGCTTAGGACCCGGAGGTGACAATCAGCCCCAGCATTTT. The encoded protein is CASSLGPGGDNQPQHF.

The DNA for the CDR3 is TGTGCCAGTAGTGAACAGGGGGCGTTGACTGAAGCTTTCTTT. It yields the protein CASSEQGALTEAFF. The chain employs TRBV19 and TRBJ1-1; 9 bases match TRBD1. J lost 5 bases, V lost 5 bases, and 6 bases had no gene match. CDR3 size: 14 residues. The germline CDR1 and CDR2 sequences are LNHDA and SQIVND (reference sequence). The full variable domain, completed using reference TRBV19 and TRBJ1-1, is DGGITQSPKYLFRKEGQNVTLSCEQNLNHDAMYWYRQDPGQGLRLIYYSQIVNDFQKGDIAEGYSVSREKKESFPLTVTSAQKNPTAFYLCASSEQGALTEAFFGQGTRLTVV.

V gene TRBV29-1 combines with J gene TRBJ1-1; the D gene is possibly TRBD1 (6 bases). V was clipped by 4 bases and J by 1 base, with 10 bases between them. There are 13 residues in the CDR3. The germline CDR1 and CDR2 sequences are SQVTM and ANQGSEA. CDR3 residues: CSVGDTRNTEAFF. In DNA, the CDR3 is TGCAGCGTTGGGGACACAAGGAACACTGAAGCTTTCTTT. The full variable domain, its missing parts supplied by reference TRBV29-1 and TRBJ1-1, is SAVISQKPSRDICQRGTSLTIQCQVDSQVTMMFWYRQQPGQSLTLIATANQGSEATYESGFVIDKFPISRPNLTFSTLTVSNMSPEDSSIYLCSVGDTRNTEAFFGQGTRLTVV.

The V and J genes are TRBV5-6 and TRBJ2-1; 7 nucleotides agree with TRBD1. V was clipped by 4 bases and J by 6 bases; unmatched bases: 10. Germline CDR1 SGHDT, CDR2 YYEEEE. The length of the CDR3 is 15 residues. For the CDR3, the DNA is TGTGCCAGCAGCCCTAGGGGACAGCTTGTCAATGAGCAGTTCTTC. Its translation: CASSPRGQLVNEQFF.

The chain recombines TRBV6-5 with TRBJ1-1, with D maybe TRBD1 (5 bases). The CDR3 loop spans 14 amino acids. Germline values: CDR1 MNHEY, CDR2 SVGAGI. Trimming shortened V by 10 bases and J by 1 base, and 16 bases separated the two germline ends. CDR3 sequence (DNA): TGTGCCACTCAACGAGGACACCAGAACACTGAAGCTTTCTTT. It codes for CATQRGHQNTEAFF.

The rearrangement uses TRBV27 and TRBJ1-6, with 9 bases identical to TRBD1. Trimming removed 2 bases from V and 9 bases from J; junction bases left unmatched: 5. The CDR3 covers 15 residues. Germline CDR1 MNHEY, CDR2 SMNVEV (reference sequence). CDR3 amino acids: CASSLGQGRVSPLHF. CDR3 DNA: TGTGCCAGCAGTTTAGGACAGGGGAGGGTTTCACCCCTCCACTTT.

The CDR3 loop is CASSRDRVPRETQYF. CDR3 in DNA: TGTGCCAGCAGCAGGGACAGGGTCCCCCGGGAGACCCAGTACTTC. The chain combines TRBV6-5 with TRBJ2-5; 9 bases are shared with TRBD1. Losses at the gene ends were 6 bases for V and 5 bases for J; bases not matched to a gene: 10. CDR3 length: 15 residues. CDR1 and CDR2 from the germline V gene are MNHEY and SVGAGI.

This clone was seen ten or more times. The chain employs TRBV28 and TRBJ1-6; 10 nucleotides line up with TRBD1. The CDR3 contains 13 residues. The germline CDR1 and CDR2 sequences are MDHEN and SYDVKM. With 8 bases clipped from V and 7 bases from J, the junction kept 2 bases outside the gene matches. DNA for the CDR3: TGTGCCAGCTGGGGACAGGGGAATTCACCCCTCCACTTT. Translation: CASWGQGNSPLHF. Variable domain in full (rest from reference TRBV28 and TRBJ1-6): DVKVTQSSRYLVKRTGEKVFLECVQDMDHENMFWYRQDPGLGLRLIYFSYDVKMKEKGDIPEGYSVSREKKERFSLILESASTNQTSMYLCASWGQGNSPLHFGNGTRLTVT.

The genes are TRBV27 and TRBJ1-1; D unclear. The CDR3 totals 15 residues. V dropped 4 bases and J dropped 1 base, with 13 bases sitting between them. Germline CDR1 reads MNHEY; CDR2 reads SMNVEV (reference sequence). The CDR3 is CASSSAKPGNTEAFF. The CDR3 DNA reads TGTGCCAGCAGTTCAGCCAAGCCAGGGAACACTGAAGCTTTCTTT.

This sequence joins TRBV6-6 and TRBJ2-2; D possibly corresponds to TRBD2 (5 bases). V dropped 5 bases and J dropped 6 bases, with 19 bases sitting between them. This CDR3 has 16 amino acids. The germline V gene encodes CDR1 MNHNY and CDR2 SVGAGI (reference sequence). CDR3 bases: TGTGCCAGCAGTCTCAGACGGGGAAGCAACGCCGGGGAGCTGTTTTTT. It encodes CASSLRRGSNAGELFF.